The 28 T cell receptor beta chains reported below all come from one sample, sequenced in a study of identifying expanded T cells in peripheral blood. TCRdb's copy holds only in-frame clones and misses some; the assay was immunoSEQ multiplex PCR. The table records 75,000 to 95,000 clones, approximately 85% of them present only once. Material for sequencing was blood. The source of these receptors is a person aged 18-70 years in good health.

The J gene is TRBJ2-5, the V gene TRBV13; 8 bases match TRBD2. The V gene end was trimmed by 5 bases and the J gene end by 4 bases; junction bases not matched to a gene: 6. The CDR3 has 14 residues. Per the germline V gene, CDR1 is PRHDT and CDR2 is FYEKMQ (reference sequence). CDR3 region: CASSPRGGRETQYF. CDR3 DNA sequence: TGTGCCAGCAGCCCCCGGGGGGGCCGAGAGACCCAGTACTTC. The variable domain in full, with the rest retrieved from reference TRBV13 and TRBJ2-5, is AAGVIQSPRHLIKEKRETATLKCYPIPRHDTVYWYQQGPGQDPQFLISFYEKMQSDKGSIPDRFSAQQFSDYHSELNMSSLELGDSALYFCASSPRGGRETQYFGPGTRLLVL.

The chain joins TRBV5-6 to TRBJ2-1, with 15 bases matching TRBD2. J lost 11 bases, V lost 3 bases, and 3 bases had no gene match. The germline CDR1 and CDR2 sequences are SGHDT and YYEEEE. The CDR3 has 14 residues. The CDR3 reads CASSSGTSGGKQFF. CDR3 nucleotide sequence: TGTGCCAGCAGCTCCGGGACTAGCGGGGGGAAGCAGTTCTTC.

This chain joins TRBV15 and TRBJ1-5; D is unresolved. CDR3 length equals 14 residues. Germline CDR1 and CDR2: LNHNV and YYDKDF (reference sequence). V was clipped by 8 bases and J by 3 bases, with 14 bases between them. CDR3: CATGKGFANQPQHF. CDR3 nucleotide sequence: TGTGCCACCGGCAAGGGTTTCGCCAATCAGCCCCAGCATTTT.

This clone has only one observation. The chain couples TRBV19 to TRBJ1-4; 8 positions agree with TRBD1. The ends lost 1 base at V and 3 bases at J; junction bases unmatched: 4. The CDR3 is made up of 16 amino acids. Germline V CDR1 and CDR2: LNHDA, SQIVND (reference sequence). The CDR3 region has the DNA TGTGCCAGTAGTATAGGACAGGGGCTGGCTAATGAAAAACTGTTTTTT. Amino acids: CASSIGQGLANEKLFF.

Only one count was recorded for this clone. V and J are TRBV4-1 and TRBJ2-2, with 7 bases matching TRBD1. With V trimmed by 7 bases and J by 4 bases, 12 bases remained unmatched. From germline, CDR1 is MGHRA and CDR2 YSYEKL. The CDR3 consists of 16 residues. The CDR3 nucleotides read TGCGCCAGCACACTCGAGGGGGCAGTGGGCACCGGGGAGCTGTTTTTT. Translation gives CASTLEGAVGTGELFF.

CDR3 sequence reads: CASIRVGAQIAFF. CDR3 nucleotides: TGTGCCAGCATCCGTGTAGGCGCGCAAATAGCTTTCTTT. This chain connects TRBV7-2 to TRBJ1-1; D unclear. The CDR3 has 13 residues. V was cut by 7 bases and J by 10 bases, with 19 bases left in between. Germline-derived CDR1 and CDR2 are SGHTA and FQGNSA.

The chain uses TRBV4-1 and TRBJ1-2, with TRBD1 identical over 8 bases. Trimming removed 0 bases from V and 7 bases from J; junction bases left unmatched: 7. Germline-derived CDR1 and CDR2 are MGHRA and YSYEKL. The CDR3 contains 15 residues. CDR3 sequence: CASSQEAGGIGGYTF. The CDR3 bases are TGCGCCAGCAGCCAAGAGGCAGGGGGCATCGGTGGCTACACCTTC.

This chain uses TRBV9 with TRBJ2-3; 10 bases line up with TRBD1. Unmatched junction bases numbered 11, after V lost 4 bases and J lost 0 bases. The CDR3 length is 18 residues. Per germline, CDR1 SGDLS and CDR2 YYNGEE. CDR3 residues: CASSPRDRGFLSTDTQYF. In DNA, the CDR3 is TGTGCCAGCAGCCCCAGGGACAGGGGCTTCCTTAGCACAGATACGCAGTATTTT.

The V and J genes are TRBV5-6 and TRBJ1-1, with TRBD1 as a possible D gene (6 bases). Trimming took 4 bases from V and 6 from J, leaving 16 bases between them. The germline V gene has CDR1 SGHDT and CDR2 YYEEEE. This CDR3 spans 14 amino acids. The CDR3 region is CASSPLGGTAEAFF. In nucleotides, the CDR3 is TGTGCCAGCAGCCCGTTAGGGGGAACAGCTGAAGCTTTCTTT.

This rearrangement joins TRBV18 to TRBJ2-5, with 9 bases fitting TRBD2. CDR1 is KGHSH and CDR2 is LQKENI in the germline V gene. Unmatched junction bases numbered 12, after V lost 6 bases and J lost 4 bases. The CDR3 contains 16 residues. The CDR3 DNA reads TGTGCCAGCTCGCAAAGCGGGGGGCTTACCGGAGAGACCCAGTACTTC. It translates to CASSQSGGLTGETQYF.

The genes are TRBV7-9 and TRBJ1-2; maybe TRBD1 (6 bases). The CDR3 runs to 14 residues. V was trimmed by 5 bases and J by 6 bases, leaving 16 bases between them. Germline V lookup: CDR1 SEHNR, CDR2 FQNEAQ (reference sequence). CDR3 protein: CASSPDSPPHGYTF. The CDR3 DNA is TGTGCCAGCAGCCCGGACAGCCCTCCGCATGGCTACACCTTC. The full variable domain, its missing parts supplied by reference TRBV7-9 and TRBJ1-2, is DTGVSQNPRHKITKRGQNVTFRCDPISEHNRLYWYRQTLGQGPEFLTYFQNEAQLEKSRLLSDRFSAERPKGSFSTLEIQRTEQGDSAMYLCASSPDSPPHGYTFGSGTRLTVV.

CDR3: CASSFPLLGSGANVLTF. DNA for the CDR3: TGTGCCAGCAGCTTCCCCCTTTTAGGCTCTGGGGCCAACGTCCTGACTTTC. The chain has TRBV5-5 and TRBJ2-6; D is unresolved. CDR3 length: 17 amino acids. Trimming took off 2 bases at V and 0 bases at J, with 12 bases between the two ends. The germline V gene has CDR1 SGHKS and CDR2 YYEKEE (reference sequence).

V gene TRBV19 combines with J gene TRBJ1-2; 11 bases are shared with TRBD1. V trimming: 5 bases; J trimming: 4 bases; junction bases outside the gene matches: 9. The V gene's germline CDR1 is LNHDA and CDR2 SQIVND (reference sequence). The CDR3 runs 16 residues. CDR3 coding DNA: TGTGCCAGTAGTTTGCTAGCCGGGACAGGGGGCTATGGCTACACCTTC. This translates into CASSLLAGTGGYGYTF.

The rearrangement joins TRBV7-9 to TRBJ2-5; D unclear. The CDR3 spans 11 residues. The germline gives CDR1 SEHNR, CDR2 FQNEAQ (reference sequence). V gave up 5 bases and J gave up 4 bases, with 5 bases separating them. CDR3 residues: CASSPSETQYF. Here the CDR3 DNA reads TGTGCCAGCAGCCCTTCAGAGACCCAGTACTTC.

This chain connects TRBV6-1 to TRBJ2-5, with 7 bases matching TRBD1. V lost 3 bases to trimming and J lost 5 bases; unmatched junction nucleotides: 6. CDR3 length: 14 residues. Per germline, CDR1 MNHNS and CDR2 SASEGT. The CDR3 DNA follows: TGTGCCAGCAGTGAGGACAGGTCGCCGGAGACCCAGTACTTC. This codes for CASSEDRSPETQYF.

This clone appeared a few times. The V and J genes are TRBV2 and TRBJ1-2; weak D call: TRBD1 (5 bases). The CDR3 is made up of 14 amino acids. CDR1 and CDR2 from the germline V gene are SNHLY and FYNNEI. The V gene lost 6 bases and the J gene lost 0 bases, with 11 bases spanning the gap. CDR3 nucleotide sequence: TGTGCCAGCAGGACAGAACCCTCTAACTATGGCTACACCTTC. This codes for CASRTEPSNYGYTF.

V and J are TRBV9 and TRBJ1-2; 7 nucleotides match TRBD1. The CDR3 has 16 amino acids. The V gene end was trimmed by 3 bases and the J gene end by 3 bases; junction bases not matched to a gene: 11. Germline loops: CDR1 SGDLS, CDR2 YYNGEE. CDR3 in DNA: TGTGCCAGCAGCGGATTCACCGGGACAGATTACTATGGCTACACCTTC. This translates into CASSGFTGTDYYGYTF.

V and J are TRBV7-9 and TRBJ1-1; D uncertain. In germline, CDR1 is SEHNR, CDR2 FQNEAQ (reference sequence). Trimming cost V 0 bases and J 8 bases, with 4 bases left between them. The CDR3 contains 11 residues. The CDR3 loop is CASSLAAEAFF. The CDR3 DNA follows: TGTGCCAGCAGCTTAGCTGCGGAAGCTTTCTTT.

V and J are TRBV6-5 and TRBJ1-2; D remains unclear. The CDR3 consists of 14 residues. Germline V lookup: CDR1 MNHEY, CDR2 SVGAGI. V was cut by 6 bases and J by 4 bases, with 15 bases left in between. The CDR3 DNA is TGTGCCAGCAGCCCATTACCACGAGTCTATGGCTACACCTTC. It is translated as CASSPLPRVYGYTF.

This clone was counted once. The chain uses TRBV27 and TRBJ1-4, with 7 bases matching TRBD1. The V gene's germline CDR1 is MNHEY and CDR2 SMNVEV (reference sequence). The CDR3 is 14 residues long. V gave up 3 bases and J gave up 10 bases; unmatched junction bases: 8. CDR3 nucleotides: TGTGCCAGCAGTTTCTACAGGGGAGACGGAAAACTGTTTTTT. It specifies CASSFYRGDGKLFF. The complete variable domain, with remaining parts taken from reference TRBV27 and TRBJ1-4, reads EAQVTQNPRYLITVTGKKLTVTCSQNMNHEYMSWYRQDPGLGLRQIYYSMNVEVTDKGDVPEGYKVSRKEKRNFPLILESPSPNQTSLYFCASSFYRGDGKLFFGSGTQLSVL.

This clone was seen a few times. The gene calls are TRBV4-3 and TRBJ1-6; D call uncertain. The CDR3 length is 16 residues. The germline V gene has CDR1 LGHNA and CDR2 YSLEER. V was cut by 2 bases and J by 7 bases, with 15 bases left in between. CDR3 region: CASSQFVGERNSPLHF. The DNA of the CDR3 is TGCGCCAGCAGCCAATTCGTCGGGGAGAGAAATTCACCCCTCCACTTT.

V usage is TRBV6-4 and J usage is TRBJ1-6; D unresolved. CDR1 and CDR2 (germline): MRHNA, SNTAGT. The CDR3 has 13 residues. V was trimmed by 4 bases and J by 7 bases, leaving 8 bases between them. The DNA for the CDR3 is TGTGCCAGCAGTGTGAACAGAAATTCACCCCTCCACTTT. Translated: CASSVNRNSPLHF.

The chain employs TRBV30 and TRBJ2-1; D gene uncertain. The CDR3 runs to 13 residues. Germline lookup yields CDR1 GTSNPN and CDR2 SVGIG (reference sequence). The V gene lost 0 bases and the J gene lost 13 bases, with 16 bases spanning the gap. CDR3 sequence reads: CAWSVLPSPVQFF. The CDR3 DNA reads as TGTGCCTGGAGTGTCCTGCCGAGTCCTGTACAGTTCTTC.

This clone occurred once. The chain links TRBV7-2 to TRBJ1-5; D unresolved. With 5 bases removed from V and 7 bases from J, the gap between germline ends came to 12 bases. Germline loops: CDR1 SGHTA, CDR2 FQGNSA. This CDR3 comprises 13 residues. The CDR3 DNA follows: TGTGCCAGCAGCCTCCGGTACGGACAGCCCCAGCATTTT. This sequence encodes CASSLRYGQPQHF.

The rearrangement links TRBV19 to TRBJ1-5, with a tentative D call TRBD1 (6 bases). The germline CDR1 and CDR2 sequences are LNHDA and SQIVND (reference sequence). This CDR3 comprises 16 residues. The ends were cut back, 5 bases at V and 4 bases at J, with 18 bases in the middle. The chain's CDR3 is CASSPERGGRNQPQHF. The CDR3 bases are TGTGCCAGTAGTCCTGAGCGAGGGGGTCGGAATCAGCCCCAGCATTTT. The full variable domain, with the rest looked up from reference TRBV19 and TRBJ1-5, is DGGITQSPKYLFRKEGQNVTLSCEQNLNHDAMYWYRQDPGQGLRLIYYSQIVNDFQKGDIAEGYSVSREKKESFPLTVTSAQKNPTAFYLCASSPERGGRNQPQHFGDGTRLSIL.

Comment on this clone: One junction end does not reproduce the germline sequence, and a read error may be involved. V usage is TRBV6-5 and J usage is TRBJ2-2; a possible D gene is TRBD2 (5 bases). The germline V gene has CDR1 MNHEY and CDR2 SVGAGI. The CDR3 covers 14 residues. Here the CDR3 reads CASSASGWTEELFF. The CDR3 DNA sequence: TGTGCCAGCAGCGCCTCGGGGTGGACCGAGGAGCTGTTTTTT.

CDR3 in amino acids: CASSEQFGTYEQYF. For the CDR3, the DNA is TGTGCCAGCTCGGAACAGTTTGGGACCTACGAGCAGTACTTC. The chain carries TRBV27 and TRBJ2-7; D not certain. CDR1 and CDR2 (germline): MNHEY, SMNVEV (reference sequence). V lost 8 bases to trimming and J lost 2 bases, with 16 bases between them. This CDR3 has 14 residues.

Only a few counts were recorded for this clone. CDR3 sequence: CASSLGGDGTYGYTF. The CDR3 bases are TGTGCCAGCTCACTGGGGGGAGACGGAACCTATGGCTACACCTTC. The V call is TRBV18, the J call TRBJ1-2, with D possibly matching TRBD1 (5 bases). The CDR3 is 15 residues long. CDR1 and CDR2 (germline): KGHSH, LQKENI. With 4 bases removed from V and 4 bases from J, the gap between germline ends came to 16 bases.